What follows are 3 T cell receptor beta chains derived from one specimen sequenced in a study of shared T cell receptors in the human thymus. The repertoire was sequenced with immunoSEQ multiplex PCR; TCRdb's copy has only in-frame clones and lacks some. The sample holds over 650,000 clones, around 87% seen once. The sample also formed part of further work on human thymus T cells.

Sequences were obtained from thymocytes. These receptors were collected from a boy less than two years old with a congenital heart defect.

The V gene is TRBV30, the J gene TRBJ2-7, with TRBD1 identical over 9 bases. The CDR3 has 14 residues. V was clipped by 4 bases and J by 2 bases; unmatched bases: 6. CDR1 and CDR2 (germline): GTSNPN, SVGIG (reference sequence). The CDR3 nucleotides read TGTGCCTGGAACATAGGGACAGGGCCCTACGAGCAGTACTTC. Translation: CAWNIGTGPYEQYF. The full variable domain, in which reference TRBV30 and TRBJ2-7 provide the parts outside the CDR3, is SQTIHQWPATLVQPVGSPLSLECTVEGTSNPNLYWYRQAAGRGLQLLFYSVGIGQISSEVPQNLSASRPQDRQFILSSKKLLLSDSGFYLCAWNIGTGPYEQYFGPGTRLTVT.

The chain links TRBV4-2 to TRBJ1-6, with D possibly TRBD1 on 6 matching bases. With 0 bases removed from V and 9 bases from J, the gap between germline ends came to 15 bases. CDR1 LGHNA and CDR2 YNFKEQ come from the germline V gene. CDR3 size: 16 residues. CDR3 sequence reads: CASSQDGAGGPSPLHF. The CDR3 bases are TGTGCCAGCAGCCAAGATGGGGCTGGGGGCCCTTCACCCCTCCACTTT.

The chain is built from TRBV18 and TRBJ2-1; 10 positions match TRBD1. The CDR3 sequence is 19 residues long. J was trimmed by 9 bases and V by 0 bases; bases with no gene match: 17. Germline V lookup: CDR1 KGHSH, CDR2 LQKENI. CDR3 nucleotide sequence: TGTGCCAGCTCACCACCGGACCAGGTTGGGACAGGGGTTTTAATTGAGCAGTTCTTC. It translates to CASSPPDQVGTGVLIEQFF.